This T cell receptor (beta chain) comes out of a study of a mutant IDH1 vaccine in newly diagnosed glioma. Study-wide background: Patients previously underwent radiotherapy, temozolomide, or both, and most underwent both. General study findings and limits: Immune responses induced by the vaccine were seen in roughly 93% of patients, spanning multiple MHC alleles.

A word on this clone: The target antigen is unknown.

The CDR3 contains 15 residues. The V gene end was trimmed by 1 base and the J gene end by 5 bases; junction bases not matched to a gene: 6. The germline V gene encodes CDR1 MNHEY and CDR2 SMNVEV (reference sequence). Time point noted: baseline, week 1 (first vaccination visit). Described treatment: pre-vaccination baseline after standard-of-care therapy. The data were produced by immunoSEQ multiplex PCR, yet TCRdb's version contains in-frame clones alone and is incomplete. The sample shows just under 95,000 clones, about four fifths of them seen only once. The source material was PBMCs, sampled from a glioma patient treated with radiotherapy, temozolomide or both. The receptor was isolated from a woman in her fifties or sixties with glioma. The V call is TRBV27, the J call TRBJ2-7, with 9 bases matching TRBD1. The CDR3 sequence is CASSLFLGQGNEQYF. The CDR3 DNA sequence: TGTGCCAGCAGTTTATTCCTGGGACAGGGCAACGAGCAGTACTTC.